This T cell receptor (beta chain) is drawn from a study of OX40 agonist ivuxolimab in advanced cancers. As for the study in general: Each patient was given ivuxolimab into a vein every 2 weeks, at 0.01 to 10 mg/kg.

Whole-study findings and limits: In CD8+ T cells, expanded clones were on average more numerous than in CD4+. Among the least clonally expanded were partial responders at 0.1-3.0 mg/kg. CD4+ and CD8+ T cells in blood underwent clonal expansion by week 6 at 0.1 to 3.0 mg/kg.

Concerning this clone itself: Its antigen is unidentified.

TCRdb keeps only in-frame clones here, not all; method: immunoSEQ multiplex PCR. The sample holds 95,000 to 120,000 clones, around 93% seen once. V lost 5 bases and J 9 bases, leaving 26 bases between the germline ends. The CDR3 loop spans 15 amino acids. Germline CDR1 and CDR2: SQVTM and ANQGSEA. The chain uses TRBV29-1 and TRBJ2-7; D gene ambiguous. The clonotype comes from an adult with an advanced solid tumor such as melanoma, head and neck, liver or kidney cancer. The sequencing used CD4+ or CD8+ T cells sorted from blood, collected in a trial of the OX40 agonist ivuxolimab. The CDR3 sequence is CSVLRHTPQSLPQYF. DNA for the CDR3: TGCAGCGTTCTTCGGCATACCCCCCAGTCGTTGCCGCAGTACTTC.